This is a list of T cell receptor beta chains from one sample in a study of cytomegalovirus exposure and HLA in healthy donors. TCRdb keeps only in-frame clones here, not all; method: immunoSEQ multiplex PCR. The table has 150,000 to 200,000 clones, approximately 80% seen once; the top ten hold roughly 7.5%. Sequenced material: PBMCs. These receptors were obtained from a woman in her 30s in good health and CMV-seropositive. Each CDR3 is given with its conserved first and last residue. D genes are given only for firm matches. Expanded clones get a size class; other rows say once, few or many, or leave the size out.

NA	TRBD2	TRBV7-2	TRBJ2-7	TGTGCCAGCAGCTTAGTGGGGGGGAGGTTATCCTACGAGCAGTACTTC	CASSLVGGRLSYEQYF
NA	TRBD1	TRBV5-1	TRBJ2-7	TGCGCCAGCAGCGTGGACAGGGACGAGCAGTACTTC	CASSVDRDEQYF
NA	NA	TRBV9	TRBJ2-1	TGTGCCAGCAGCGCCCCCGGACTATACAATGAGCAGTTCTTC	CASSAPGLYNEQFF
NA	NA	TRBV11-2	TRBJ2-1	TGTGCCAGCAGCCTTATCTATGAGCAGTTCTTC	CASSLIYEQFF
NA	TRBD2	TRBV5-1	TRBJ2-1	TGCGCCAGCAGCTTGGGGGCGGGGGGACTAAACTACAATGAGCAGTTCTTC	CASSLGAGGLNYNEQFF
few	NA	TRBV7-2	TRBJ2-3	TGTGCCAGCAGCGGACAAGTCACAGATACGCAGTATTTT	CASSGQVTDTQYF
NA	TRBD2	TRBV6-1	TRBJ2-1	TGTGCCAGCAGTCAACTAGCGGGAGTGGGGTATGAGCAGTTCTTC	CASSQLAGVGYEQFF
NA	NA	TRBV4-3	TRBJ2-5	TGCGCCAGCAGCCCGGGGGTCCAAGAGACCCAGTACTTC	CASSPGVQETQYF
NA	TRBD1	TRBV13	TRBJ1-2	TGTGCCAGCAGCTTGGGGACAGGGGGCGCCTATGGCTACACCTTC	CASSLGTGGAYGYTF
NA	TRBD1	TRBV18	TRBJ1-6	TGTGCCAGCTCACCACCGACCGGGACAGAGGCCTTTTCACCCCTCCACTTT	CASSPPTGTEAFSPLHF
NA	TRBD2	TRBV4-2	TRBJ2-5	TGTGCCAGCAGCCAAGATCTAGCGGGGGGGGAGACCCAGTACTTC	CASSQDLAGGETQYF
NA	TRBD1	TRBV14	TRBJ1-6	TGTGCCAGCAGCCTTCGACAGGGTATAGTTGATTCACCCCTCCACTTT	CASSLRQGIVDSPLHF
NA	NA	TRBV2	TRBJ2-1	TGTGCCAGCAGTGTTAACAATGAGCAGTTCTTC	CASSVNNEQFF